These 16 T cell receptor beta chains were sequenced from one sample in a study of T cells in Graves' hyperthyroidism and ophthalmopathy. It was RNA transcripts that yielded the amplified TCR beta CDR3 regions. The HTBI primer set was used in a first-round RT-PCR of the TCR CDR3. MiXCR was run by TCRdb on the multiplex PCR reads, yielding one entry per CDR3 protein. The sample gives 500,000 to 750,000 distinct CDR3 sequences, approximately 14% of which show up once; approximately 7.4% is in the top ten. Sequencing was done on a sample of blood. These TCRs come from a woman in her thirties with Graves' hyperthyroidism.

In this sample, this clonotype turned up many times. The rearrangement links TRBV7-9 to TRBJ2-1; TRBD2 agrees at 9 bases. The ends lost 1 base at V and 9 bases at J; junction bases unmatched: 10. Per the germline V gene, CDR1 is SEHNR and CDR2 is FQNEAQ (reference sequence). The CDR3 loop spans 16 amino acids. CDR3 in amino acids: CASSLVVAGGPVEQFF. For the CDR3, the DNA is TGTGCCAGCAGCTTAGTGGTTGCGGGAGGGCCGGTTGAGCAGTTCTTC.

The rearrangement links TRBV5-1 to TRBJ2-3; perhaps TRBD1 as D (6 bases). Germline V CDR1 and CDR2: SGHRS, YFSETQ. V was cut by 4 bases and J by 2 bases, with 8 bases left in between. This CDR3 spans 13 amino acids. In nucleotides, the CDR3 is TGCGCCAGCAGCGACAGGAACACAGATACGCAGTATTTT. Translated, it gives CASSDRNTDTQYF.

This clonotype was detected many times. The gene calls are TRBV20-1 and TRBJ2-7; the D call may be TRBD1 or TRBD2 (5 bases each). Germline V gene data show CDR1 as DFQATT and CDR2 as SNEGSKA (reference sequence). With 6 bases removed from V and 3 bases from J, the gap between germline ends came to 12 bases. The CDR3 totals 12 residues. The CDR3 DNA reads TGCAGTGCGGCCCGGGACGGCTACGAGCAGTACTTC. It translates to CSAARDGYEQYF.

There are a few counts of this clonotype. The V and J genes are TRBV30 and TRBJ1-1; unclear D gene. Trimming pared 6 bases from V and 2 bases from J, leaving 16 bases between. The CDR3 consists of 14 residues. From germline, CDR1 is GTSNPN and CDR2 SVGIG (reference sequence). The CDR3 spells CACLGRAGNTEAFF. CDR3 in DNA: TGTGCCTGCCTCGGGAGGGCGGGTAACACTGAAGCTTTCTTT.

The table lists this clonotype with a few counts. The chain has TRBV5-1 and TRBJ2-1; D is uncertain. The CDR3 covers 14 residues. V was shortened by 2 bases and J by 2 bases, with 8 bases between the two germline ends. CDR1 SGHRS and CDR2 YFSETQ come from the germline V gene. Here the CDR3 DNA reads TGCGCCAGCAGCTTACCGGCGGCCTACAATGAGCAGTTCTTC. It is translated as CASSLPAAYNEQFF.

The V call is TRBV6-2 or TRBV6-3, the J call TRBJ2-7; 8 nucleotides line up with TRBD2. The CDR3 runs 17 residues. Per germline, CDR1 MNHEY and CDR2 SVGEGT. Trimming removed 0 bases from V and 1 base from J; junction bases left unmatched: 8. In DNA, the CDR3 is TGTGCCAGCAGTTACTCGCGGCTGGGACTAGTATCCTACGAGCAGTACTTC. This codes for CASSYSRLGLVSYEQYF.

The chain links TRBV5-1 to TRBJ2-5, with no clear D. V lost 4 bases, J lost 3 bases, and 10 bases lay in between. The CDR3 is made up of 13 amino acids. Germline V gene data show CDR1 as SGHRS and CDR2 as YFSETQ. CDR3 protein: CASSPGPKETQYF. As DNA, the CDR3 is TGCGCCAGCAGCCCTGGACCGAAAGAGACCCAGTACTTC.

This clonotype has at least ten counts. The J gene is TRBJ1-6, the V gene TRBV11-2, with D unclear. Germline V CDR1 and CDR2: SGHAT, FQNNGV. This CDR3 is 14 amino acids long. The ends were cut back, 3 bases at V and 4 bases at J, with 7 bases in the middle. The CDR3 DNA follows: TGTGCCAGCAGCTTGCCGGGATATAATTCACCCCTCCACTTT. This encodes CASSLPGYNSPLHF.

As regards this clonotype: Since a much larger clone is just one base distant, this may be a read error. This chain connects TRBV27 to TRBJ2-7; D uncertain. The germline V gene has CDR1 MNHEY and CDR2 SMNVEV (reference sequence). V lost 1 base, J lost 7 bases, and 17 bases lay in between. The length of the CDR3 is 15 residues. CDR3 sequence (DNA): TGTGCCAGCAGTTTATGGGAATCCGATTTCTCGGAGCAGTACTTC. It yields the protein CASSLWESDFSEQYF.

This clonotype was seen a handful of times. The V gene is TRBV20-1, the J gene TRBJ1-1; 10 bases map to TRBD1. Germline trimming cut 5 bases from V and 0 bases from J; bases unmatched to any gene: 9. CDR1 DFQATT and CDR2 SNEGSKA come from the germline V gene (reference sequence). This CDR3 contains 16 residues. CDR3 sequence (DNA): TGCAGTGCTCACGTTGGACAGGGGGGCTTGAACACTGAAGCTTTCTTT. Protein sequence: CSAHVGQGGLNTEAFF.

This clonotype was seen more than once but under ten times. V and J are TRBV27 and TRBJ1-4; no clear D gene. Germline V gene data show CDR1 as MNHEY and CDR2 as SMNVEV (reference sequence). The CDR3 has 15 amino acids. The germline V and J ends were trimmed by 6 bases and 2 bases, with 13 bases remaining between them. CDR3 region: CASSEDSGTNEKLFF. In nucleotides, the CDR3 is TGTGCCAGCAGCGAGGACTCCGGGACTAATGAAAAACTGTTTTTT.

This chain connects TRBV11-2 to TRBJ2-2; tentative D call: TRBD1 (6 bases). The CDR3 loop spans 17 amino acids. V shed 5 bases and J shed 1 base, with 17 bases lying between them. CDR1 SGHAT and CDR2 FQNNGV come from the germline V gene. Here the CDR3 DNA reads TGTGCCAGCAGCCCCAGCAGGGGTTGGGGGAACACCGGGGAGCTGTTTTTT. This translates into CASSPSRGWGNTGELFF.

This clonotype has ten or more counts. The chain recombines TRBV6-2 or TRBV6-3 with TRBJ1-5; 8 nucleotides line up with TRBD1. V was clipped by 4 bases and J by 5 bases; unmatched bases: 13. This CDR3 comprises 17 residues. Germline V lookup: CDR1 MNHEY, CDR2 SVGEGT. This chain's CDR3 is CASSSILRDRSDQPQHF. The CDR3 DNA reads as TGTGCCAGCAGTTCCATACTTCGGGACAGGAGCGATCAGCCCCAGCATTTT.

This clonotype was seen only a few times. The V call is TRBV16, the J call TRBJ1-2, with 7 bases aligning to TRBD1. Germline V lookup: CDR1 KGHSY, CDR2 FQNENV. Trimming cost V 2 bases and J 4 bases; bases outside gene matches: 4. The CDR3 sequence is 14 residues long. CDR3 sequence (DNA): TGTGCCAGCAGCCAAAGACAGGGATCCTATGGCTACACCTTC. It codes for CASSQRQGSYGYTF.

This clonotype was counted many times. The chain uses TRBV11-2 and TRBJ2-5; 9 nucleotides line up with TRBD1. The CDR3 contains 10 residues. CDR1 and CDR2 from the germline V gene are SGHAT and FQNNGV. V was clipped by 8 bases and J by 12 bases; unmatched bases: 4. The CDR3 DNA is TGTGCCAGCTACCGGGACAGGGAGTACTTC. Translation gives CASYRDREYF.

In its sample, this clonotype was seen a few times. This chain uses TRBV4-3 with TRBJ2-1, with TRBD2 identical over 9 bases. There are 16 residues in the CDR3. Germline assignment: CDR1 LGHNA and CDR2 YSLEER. V was pared by 5 bases and J by 4 bases, with 9 bases of the junction left unmatched. The CDR3 loop reads CASSSPPAGGYNEQFF. CDR3 coding DNA: TGCGCCAGCAGCTCCCCCCCCGCGGGAGGGTACAATGAGCAGTTCTTC.